This TCR beta chain was recovered during a study of blood T cell repertoires in COVID-19. On the study more broadly: Nucleic acid was either cDNA or gDNA, and it came from T cells, B-cell-depleted T cells, or PBMCs.

TCRdb's copy holds only in-frame clones and misses some; the assay was immunoSEQ multiplex PCR. Counted here are approximately 170,000 clones, approximately 93% occurring once; the ten biggest clones make up around 2%. Recruited during active infection, patients (from Seattle) were subsequently followed longitudinally. There are 12 residues in the CDR3. V lost 8 bases to trimming and J lost 2 bases; unmatched junction nucleotides: 0. Germline values: CDR1 LNHDA, CDR2 SQIVND (reference sequence). The receptor was isolated from a woman aged 60 to 75 with COVID-19, enrolled during active disease. The sample consisted of peripheral blood. V is TRBV19 and J is TRBJ1-5; TRBD1 matches at 7 bases. Written as DNA, the CDR3 is TGTGCCAGTGACAGGGGCAATCAGCCCCAGCATTTT. It specifies CASDRGNQPQHF.